A selection of T cell receptor beta chains follows, all from one sample in a study of blood T cell repertoires in COVID-19. Data came from immunoSEQ multiplex PCR; TCRdb stores just in-frame clones and leaves some out. The sample lists over 200,000 clones; more than 85% were seen once. Sequences were obtained from peripheral blood. The source of these receptors is a man aged 60-69 years with COVID-19, enrolled during active disease. The CDR3 runs from the conserved cysteine through the conserved F or W. The D gene is left open where the match is weak. Not every row has a clone size; where given, it reads once, few, many or a size class.

V	size	D	J	DNA	CDR3
TRBV7-9	NA	TRBD2	TRBJ2-5	TGTGCCAGCAGTCAAGCTAGCGGAGTCCAAGAGACCCAGTACTTC	CASSQASGVQETQYF
TRBV12-3/TRBV12-4	few	TRBD1	TRBJ2-7	TGTGCCAGCAGGGGACAGGGGGCTGACGAGCAGTACTTC	CASRGQGADEQYF
TRBV7-3	NA	TRBD2	TRBJ2-2	TGTGCCAGCAGCAGACAGCCCGGGACTAGCCTCCAGACCGGGGAGCTGTTTTTT	CASSRQPGTSLQTGELFF
TRBV10-1	NA	TRBD1	TRBJ2-2	TGCGCCAGCAGGGGACAGGGACACACCGGGGAGCTGTTTTTT	CASRGQGHTGELFF
TRBV5-1	few	NA	TRBJ1-4	TGCGCCAGCAGCTTACTAGGGGAGGGAGGCGAAAAACTGTTTTTT	CASSLLGEGGEKLFF
TRBV15	NA	TRBD2	TRBJ2-1	TGTGCCACCAGCAGAGGAAGCGGGGTCAGTGGGAGTGAGCAGTTCTTC	CATSRGSGVSGSEQFF
TRBV19	NA	NA	TRBJ1-1	TGTGCCAGTCAGGGGTCAGTCACTGAAGCTTTCTTT	CASQGSVTEAFF
TRBV11-2	few	NA	TRBJ1-2	TGTGCCAGCAGCCGACCATTTTGGGGGCAGGATAACTATGGCTACACCTTC	CASSRPFWGQDNYGYTF
TRBV27	NA	NA	TRBJ2-2	TGTGCCAGCAAAATCCTGGCCCCAACCGGGGAGCTGTTTTTT	CASKILAPTGELFF
TRBV4-2	NA	NA	TRBJ1-3	TGTGCCAGCAGCCTCGCGAGTGCGAGAGACACCATATATTTT	CASSLASARDTIYF
TRBV5-5	NA	NA	TRBJ2-2	TGTGCCAGCAGCTTGGTTCAGGGACTCTCCGGCGGGGAGCTGTTTTTT	CASSLVQGLSGGELFF
TRBV18	NA	TRBD1	TRBJ1-4	TGTGCCAGCTCACCGGGACAGAATGAAAAACTGTTTTTT	CASSPGQNEKLFF
TRBV7-3	NA	NA	TRBJ1-1	TGTGCCAGCAGCTTAACGGCGGGGGGTCGAGCTTTCTTT	CASSLTAGGRAFF
TRBV28	NA	NA	TRBJ1-5	TGTGCCAGCAGAGATTACCCGCGTTCGGGGCCCCAGCATTTT	CASRDYPRSGPQHF
TRBV3-1/TRBV3-2	NA	NA	TRBJ2-7	TGTGCCAGCAGCCAAGATGAACCGAGGCACGAGCAGTACTTC	CASSQDEPRHEQYF
TRBV9	NA	NA	TRBJ1-6	TGTGCCAGCAGCGTAGGTATTGGACTCAGACCCCTCCACTTT	CASSVGIGLRPLHF
TRBV7-9	NA	TRBD1	TRBJ2-7	TGTGCCAGCAGCACCGGACAGGGCTCCTACGAGCAGTACTTC	CASSTGQGSYEQYF
TRBV18	NA	TRBD1	TRBJ1-1	TGTGCCAGCTCTGGACAGGGGTTGAACACTGAAGCTTTCTTT	CASSGQGLNTEAFF
TRBV12-3/TRBV12-4	NA	NA	TRBJ1-2	TGTGCCAGCAGTTCAACAGGCGACTATGGCTACACCTTC	CASSSTGDYGYTF
TRBV29-1	NA	NA	TRBJ1-5	TGCAGCGTGGGGGACTTCTATAGCAATCAGCCCCAGCATTTT	CSVGDFYSNQPQHF
TRBV5-8	NA	NA	TRBJ1-1	TGTGCCAGCAGCTTGTTCGCCCCCGGGAACATGAACACTGAAGCTTTCTTT	CASSLFAPGNMNTEAFF
TRBV27	NA	TRBD1	TRBJ2-7	TGTGCCAGCAGTACTACGACAGGGAAGTCAGTACGGGAGCAGTACTTC	CASSTTTGKSVREQYF